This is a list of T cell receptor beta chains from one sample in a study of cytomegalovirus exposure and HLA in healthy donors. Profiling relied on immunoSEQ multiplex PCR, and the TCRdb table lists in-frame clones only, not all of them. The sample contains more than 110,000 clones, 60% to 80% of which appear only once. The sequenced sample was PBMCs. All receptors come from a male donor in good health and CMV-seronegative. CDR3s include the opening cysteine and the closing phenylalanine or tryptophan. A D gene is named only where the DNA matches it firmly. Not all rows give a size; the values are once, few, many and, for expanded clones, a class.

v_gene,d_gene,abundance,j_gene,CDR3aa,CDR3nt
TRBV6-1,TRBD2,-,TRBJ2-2,CAGSAGANTGELFF,TGTGCCGGCAGTGCGGGGGCGAACACCGGGGAGCTGTTTTTT
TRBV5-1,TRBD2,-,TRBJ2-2,CASSLDPRGGPEELFF,TGCGCCAGCAGCTTGGATCCGCGGGGGGGTCCGGAGGAGCTGTTTTTT
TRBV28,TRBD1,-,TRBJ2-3,CASNHGTGGPDTQYF,TGTGCCAGCAATCACGGGACAGGGGGCCCAGATACGCAGTATTTT
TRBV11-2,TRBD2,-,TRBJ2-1,CASSLGDVAGREKQFF,TGTGCCAGCAGCTTAGGAGACGTAGCGGGGCGGGAAAAGCAGTTCTTC
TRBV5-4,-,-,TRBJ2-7,CASSFGGQRSYEQYF,TGTGCCAGCAGCTTCGGCGGACAGCGTTCCTACGAGCAGTACTTC
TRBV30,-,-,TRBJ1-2,CAWTDGGYGYTF,TGTGCCTGGACAGACGGGGGATATGGCTACACCTTC
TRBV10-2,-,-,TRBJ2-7,CASSGQLSRYEQYF,TGCGCCAGCAGTGGACAGCTCTCGAGGTACGAGCAGTACTTC
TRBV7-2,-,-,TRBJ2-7,CASSLDQTGEQYF,TGTGCCAGCAGCTTAGATCAAACCGGCGAGCAGTACTTC
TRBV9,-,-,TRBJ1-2,CASSTGANYGYTF,TGTGCCAGCAGTACGGGAGCTAACTATGGCTACACCTTC
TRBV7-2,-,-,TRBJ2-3,CASSLDSGQDTQYF,TGTGCCAGCAGCTTAGACTCCGGACAGGATACGCAGTATTTT
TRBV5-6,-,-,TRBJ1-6,CASRVGHVNSPLHF,TGTGCCAGCAGAGTTGGACACGTTAATTCACCCCTCCACTTT
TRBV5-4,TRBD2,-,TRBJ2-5,CASSLRWEGETQYF,TGTGCCAGCAGCTTAAGGTGGGAGGGGGAGACCCAGTACTTC
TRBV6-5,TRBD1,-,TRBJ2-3,CASILGQGSDTQYF,TGTGCCAGCATTCTTGGACAGGGGTCAGATACGCAGTATTTT
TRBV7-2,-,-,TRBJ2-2,CASSLRRVNTGELFF,TGTGCCAGCAGCTTACGCAGGGTTAACACCGGGGAGCTGTTTTTT
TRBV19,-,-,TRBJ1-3,CATPGNSGNTIYF,TGTGCCACTCCAGGGAACTCTGGAAACACCATATATTTT
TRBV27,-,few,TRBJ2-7,CASSLSAGRGVYEQYF,TGTGCCAGCAGTTTATCTGCGGGCAGGGGGGTATACGAGCAGTACTTC